This TCR beta chain originates from a study of PD-1 blockade in classical Hodgkin lymphoma. Profiled with immunoSEQ multiplex PCR; TCRdb holds only in-frame clones, not every one. The sample lists around 3,000 clones, roughly 63% occurring once. Relapse was seen in all patients after autologous stem cell transplantation, and brentuximab vedotin exposure was variable. CD8+ T cell isolation from thawed PBMCs was performed by magnetic negative selection. The CDR3 length is 13 residues. In germline, CDR1 is LNHDA, CDR2 SQIVND (reference sequence). Trimming cost V 9 bases and J 2 bases, with 13 bases left between them.

Specimen: CD8+ T cells from blood, collected at baseline. This TCR came from a human donor with classical Hodgkin lymphoma. The rearrangement uses TRBV19 and TRBJ1-1; D gene uncertain. In nucleotides, the CDR3 is TGTGCCAGCAGGCGCACCGAAAACACTGAAGCTTTCTTT. It yields the protein CASRRTENTEAFF.